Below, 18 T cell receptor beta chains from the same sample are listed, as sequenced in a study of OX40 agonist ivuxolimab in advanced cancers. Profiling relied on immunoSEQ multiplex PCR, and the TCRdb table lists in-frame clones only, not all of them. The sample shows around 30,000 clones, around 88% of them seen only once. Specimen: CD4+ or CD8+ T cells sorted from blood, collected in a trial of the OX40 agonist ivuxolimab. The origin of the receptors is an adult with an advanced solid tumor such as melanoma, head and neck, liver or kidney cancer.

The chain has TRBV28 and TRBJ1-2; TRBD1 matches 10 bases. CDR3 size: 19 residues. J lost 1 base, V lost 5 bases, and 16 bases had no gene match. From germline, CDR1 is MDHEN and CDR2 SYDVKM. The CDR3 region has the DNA TGTGCCAGCAGTATCCCCTCTCGGGACAGGGGTACGGTTAACTATGGCTACACCTTC. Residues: CASSIPSRDRGTVNYGYTF.

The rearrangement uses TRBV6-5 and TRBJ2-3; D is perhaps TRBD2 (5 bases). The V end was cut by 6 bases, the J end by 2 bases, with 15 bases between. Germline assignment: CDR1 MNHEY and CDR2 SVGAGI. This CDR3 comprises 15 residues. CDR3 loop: CASSQRTLLTDTQYF. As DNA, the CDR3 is TGTGCCAGCAGCCAGAGGACTCTTCTCACAGATACGCAGTATTTT.

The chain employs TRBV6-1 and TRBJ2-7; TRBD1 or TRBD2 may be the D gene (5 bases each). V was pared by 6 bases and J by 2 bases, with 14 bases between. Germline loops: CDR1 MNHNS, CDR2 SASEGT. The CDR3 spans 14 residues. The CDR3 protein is CASRARDGAYEQYF. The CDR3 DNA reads TGTGCCAGCAGAGCCCGGGACGGTGCCTACGAGCAGTACTTC.

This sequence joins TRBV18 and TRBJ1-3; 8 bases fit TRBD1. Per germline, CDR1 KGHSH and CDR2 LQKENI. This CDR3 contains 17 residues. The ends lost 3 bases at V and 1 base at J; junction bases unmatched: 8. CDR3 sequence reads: CASSPLGQGLSGNTIYF. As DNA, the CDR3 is TGTGCCAGCTCACCCCTCGGACAGGGCTTATCTGGAAACACCATATATTTT.

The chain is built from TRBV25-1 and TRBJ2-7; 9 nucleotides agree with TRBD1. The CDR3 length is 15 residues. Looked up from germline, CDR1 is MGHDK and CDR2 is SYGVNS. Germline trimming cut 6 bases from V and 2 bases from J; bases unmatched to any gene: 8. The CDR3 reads CASRATGGPAYEQYF. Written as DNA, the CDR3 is TGTGCCAGCAGGGCGACAGGGGGACCCGCCTACGAGCAGTACTTC.

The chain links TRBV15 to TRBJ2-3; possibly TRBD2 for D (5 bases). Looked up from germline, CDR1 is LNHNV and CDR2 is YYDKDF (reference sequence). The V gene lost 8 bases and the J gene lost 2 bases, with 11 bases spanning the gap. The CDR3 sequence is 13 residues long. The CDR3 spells CATGESSTDTQYF. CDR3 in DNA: TGTGCCACCGGGGAGTCGTCCACAGATACGCAGTATTTT.

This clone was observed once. The CDR3 here is CASSDRDNSPLHF. The CDR3 nucleotides read TGTGCCAGCAGTGACAGGGATAATTCACCCCTCCACTTT. The chain has TRBV6-1 and TRBJ1-6, with a tentative D call TRBD1 (5 bases). The CDR3 is made up of 13 amino acids. The germline gives CDR1 MNHNS, CDR2 SASEGT. V was trimmed by 3 bases and J by 5 bases, leaving 5 bases between them.

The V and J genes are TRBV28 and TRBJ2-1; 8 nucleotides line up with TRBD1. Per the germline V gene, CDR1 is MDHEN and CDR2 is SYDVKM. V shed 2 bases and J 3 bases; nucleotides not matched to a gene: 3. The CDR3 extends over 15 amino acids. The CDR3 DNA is TGTGCCAGCAGTTTAGGGGGACAGGTCTACAATGAGCAGTTCTTC. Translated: CASSLGGQVYNEQFF.

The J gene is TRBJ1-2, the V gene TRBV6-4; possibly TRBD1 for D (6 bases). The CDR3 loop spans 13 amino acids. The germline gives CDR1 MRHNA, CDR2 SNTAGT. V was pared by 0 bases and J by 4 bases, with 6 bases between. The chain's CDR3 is CASSDSGAYGYTF. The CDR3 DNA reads TGTGCCAGCAGTGACTCGGGGGCCTATGGCTACACCTTC.

CDR3 sequence reads: CSVEEGRGGADTQYF. CDR3 sequence (DNA): TGCAGCGTTGAAGAAGGGCGGGGAGGGGCAGATACGCAGTATTTT. The chain joins TRBV29-1 to TRBJ2-3; TRBD2 matches at 7 bases. After removal of 0 bases from V and 4 bases from J, the junction contained 7 bases not matched to a gene. The CDR3 contains 15 residues. Germline values: CDR1 SQVTM, CDR2 ANQGSEA.

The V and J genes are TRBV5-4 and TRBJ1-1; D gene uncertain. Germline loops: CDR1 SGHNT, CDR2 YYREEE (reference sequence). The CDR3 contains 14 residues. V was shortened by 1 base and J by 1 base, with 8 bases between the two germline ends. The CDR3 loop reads CASSLWGTNTEAFF. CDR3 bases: TGTGCCAGCAGCTTGTGGGGAACGAACACTGAAGCTTTCTTT.

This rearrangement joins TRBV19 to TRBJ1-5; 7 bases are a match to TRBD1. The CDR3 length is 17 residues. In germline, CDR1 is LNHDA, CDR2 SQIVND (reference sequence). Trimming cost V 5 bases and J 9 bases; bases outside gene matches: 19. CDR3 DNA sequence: TGTGCCAGTAGTCCCCCAGATGGACAGGTAACAAGGGGGCCCCAGCATTTT. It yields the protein CASSPPDGQVTRGPQHF.

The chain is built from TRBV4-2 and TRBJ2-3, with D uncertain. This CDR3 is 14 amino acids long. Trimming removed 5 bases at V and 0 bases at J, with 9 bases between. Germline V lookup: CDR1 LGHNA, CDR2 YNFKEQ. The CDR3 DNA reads TGTGCCAGCAGCGTTGAAAGTAGCACAGATACGCAGTATTTT. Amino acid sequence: CASSVESSTDTQYF.

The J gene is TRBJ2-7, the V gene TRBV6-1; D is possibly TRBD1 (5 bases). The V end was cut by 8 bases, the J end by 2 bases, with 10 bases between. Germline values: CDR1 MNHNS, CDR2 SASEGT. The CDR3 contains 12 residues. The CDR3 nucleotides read TGTGCCAGCCAGGGAATTACCTACGAGCAGTACTTC. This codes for CASQGITYEQYF.

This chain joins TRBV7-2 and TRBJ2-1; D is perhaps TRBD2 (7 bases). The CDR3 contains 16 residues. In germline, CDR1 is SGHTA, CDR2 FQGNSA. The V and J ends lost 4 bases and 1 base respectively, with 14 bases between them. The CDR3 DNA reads TGTGCCAGCAGCTGGGAGGGGGGGGCTTCCTACAATGAGCAGTTCTTC. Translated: CASSWEGGASYNEQFF.

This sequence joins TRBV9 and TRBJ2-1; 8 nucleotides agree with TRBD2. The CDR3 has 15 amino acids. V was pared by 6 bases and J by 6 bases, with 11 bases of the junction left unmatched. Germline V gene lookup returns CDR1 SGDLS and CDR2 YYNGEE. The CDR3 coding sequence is TGTGCCAGCAACCGACCGGGACTAGATGGCAATGAGCAGTTCTTC. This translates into CASNRPGLDGNEQFF.

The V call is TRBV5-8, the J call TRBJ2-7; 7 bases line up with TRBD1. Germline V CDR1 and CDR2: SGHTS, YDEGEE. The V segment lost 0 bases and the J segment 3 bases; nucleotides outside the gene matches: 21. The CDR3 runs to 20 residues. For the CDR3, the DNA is TGTGCCAGCAGCTTGGGTTGGGACAGTCGCAGCCCGAGATCCTTCTACGAGCAGTACTTC. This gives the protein CASSLGWDSRSPRSFYEQYF.

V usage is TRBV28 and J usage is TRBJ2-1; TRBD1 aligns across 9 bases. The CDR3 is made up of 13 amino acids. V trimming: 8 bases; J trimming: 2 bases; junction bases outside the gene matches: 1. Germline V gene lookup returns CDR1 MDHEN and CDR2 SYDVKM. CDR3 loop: CASGQGTYNEQFF. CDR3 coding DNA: TGTGCCAGCGGACAGGGGACCTACAATGAGCAGTTCTTC.